Given below is one T cell receptor (beta chain) in context. The protocol was immunoSEQ multiplex PCR, while the TCRdb copy is restricted to in-frame clones and leaves out a portion. This table has about 200,000 clones, over 65% appearing once. This entry is derived from a study of cytotoxic CD8 clonotypes in ibrutinib-treated CLL. Germline V gene sequence: CDR1 SNHLY, CDR2 FYNNEI. This CDR3 is built from 14 residues. The V gene lost 7 bases and the J gene lost 2 bases, with 12 bases spanning the gap. Material: PBMCs, obtained after 12 months of ibrutinib treatment. J is TRBJ1-5 and V is TRBV2; D possibly corresponds to TRBD1 (5 bases). This TCR came from a human donor with chronic lymphocytic leukemia. The CDR3 protein is CASNSRGGNQPQHF. CDR3 nucleotide sequence: TGTGCCAGCAACTCGCGGGGGGGCAATCAGCCCCAGCATTTT.